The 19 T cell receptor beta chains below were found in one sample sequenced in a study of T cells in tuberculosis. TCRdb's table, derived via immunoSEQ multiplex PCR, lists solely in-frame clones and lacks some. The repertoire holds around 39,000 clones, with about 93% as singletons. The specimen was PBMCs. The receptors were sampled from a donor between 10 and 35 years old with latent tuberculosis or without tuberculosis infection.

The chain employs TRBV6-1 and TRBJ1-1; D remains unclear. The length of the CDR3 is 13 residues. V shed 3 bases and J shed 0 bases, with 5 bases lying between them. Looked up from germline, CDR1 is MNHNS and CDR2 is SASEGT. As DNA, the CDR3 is TGTGCCAGCAGTGATGACTTGAACACTGAAGCTTTCTTT. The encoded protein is CASSDDLNTEAFF.

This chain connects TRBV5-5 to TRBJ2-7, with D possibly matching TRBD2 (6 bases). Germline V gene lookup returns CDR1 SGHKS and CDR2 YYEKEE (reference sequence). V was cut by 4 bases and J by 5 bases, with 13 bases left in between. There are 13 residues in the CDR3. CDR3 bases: TGTGCCAGCAGCCCGGGAGTAGGCGACGAGCAGTACTTC. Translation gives CASSPGVGDEQYF.

The CDR3 spells CASSFSGRAYF. The CDR3 region has the DNA TGTGCCAGCAGTTTTTCGGGGAGAGCGTATTTT. The chain couples TRBV25-1 to TRBJ2-3; D perhaps matches TRBD2 (5 bases). The CDR3 covers 11 residues. Germline V CDR1 and CDR2: MGHDK, SYGVNS. Trimming took off 5 bases at V and 14 bases at J, with 14 bases between the two ends.

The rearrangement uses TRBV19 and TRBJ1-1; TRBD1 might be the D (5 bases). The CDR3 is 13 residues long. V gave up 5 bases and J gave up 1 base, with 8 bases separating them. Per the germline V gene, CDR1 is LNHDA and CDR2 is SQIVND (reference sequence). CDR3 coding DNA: TGTGCCAGTAGTTCAACAGGGAACACTGAAGCTTTCTTT. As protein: CASSSTGNTEAFF. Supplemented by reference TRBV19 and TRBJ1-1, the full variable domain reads DGGITQSPKYLFRKEGQNVTLSCEQNLNHDAMYWYRQDPGQGLRLIYYSQIVNDFQKGDIAEGYSVSREKKESFPLTVTSAQKNPTAFYLCASSSTGNTEAFFGQGTRLTVV.

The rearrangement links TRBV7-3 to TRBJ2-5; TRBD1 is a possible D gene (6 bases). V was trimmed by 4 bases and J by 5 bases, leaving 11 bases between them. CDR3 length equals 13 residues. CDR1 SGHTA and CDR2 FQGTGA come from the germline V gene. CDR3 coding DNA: TGTGCCAGCAGCTCGAATCAGGGGGAGACCCAGTACTTC. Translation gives CASSSNQGETQYF.

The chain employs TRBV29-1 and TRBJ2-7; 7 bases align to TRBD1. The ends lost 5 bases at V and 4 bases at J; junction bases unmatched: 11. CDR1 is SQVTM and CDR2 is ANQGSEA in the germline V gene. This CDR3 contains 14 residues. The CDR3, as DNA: TGCAGCGTTCGGATCGGACAGGCGCGGTACGAGCAGTACTTC. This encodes CSVRIGQARYEQYF.

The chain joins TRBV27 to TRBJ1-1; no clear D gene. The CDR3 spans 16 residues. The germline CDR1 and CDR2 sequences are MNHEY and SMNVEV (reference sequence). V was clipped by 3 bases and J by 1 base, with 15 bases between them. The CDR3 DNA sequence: TGTGCCAGCAGTTTCTTCGGGGTCGCCGGGAACACTGAAGCTTTCTTT. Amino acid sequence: CASSFFGVAGNTEAFF.

This CDR3 is CASSPTGAGNTIYF. The CDR3 DNA sequence: TGTGCCAGCAGTCCGACAGGGGCTGGAAACACCATATATTTT. The rearrangement links TRBV25-1 to TRBJ1-3; the match to TRBD1 covers 8 bases. Per the germline V gene, CDR1 is MGHDK and CDR2 is SYGVNS. J lost 2 bases, V lost 5 bases, and 2 bases had no gene match. The CDR3 totals 14 residues.

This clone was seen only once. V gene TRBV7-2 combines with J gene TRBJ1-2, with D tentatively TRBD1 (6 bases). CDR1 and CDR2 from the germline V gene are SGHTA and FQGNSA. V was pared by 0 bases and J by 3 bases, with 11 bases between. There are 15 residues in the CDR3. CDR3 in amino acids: CASSLAQGRDYGYTF. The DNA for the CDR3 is TGTGCCAGCAGCTTAGCCCAGGGGAGGGACTATGGCTACACCTTC.

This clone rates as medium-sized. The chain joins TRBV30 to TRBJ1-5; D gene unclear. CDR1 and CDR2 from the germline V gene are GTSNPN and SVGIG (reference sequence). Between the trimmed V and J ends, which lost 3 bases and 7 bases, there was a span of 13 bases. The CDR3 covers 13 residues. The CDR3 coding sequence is TGTGCCTGGAGCCACGCAGACACCCAGCCCCAGCATTTT. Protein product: CAWSHADTQPQHF.

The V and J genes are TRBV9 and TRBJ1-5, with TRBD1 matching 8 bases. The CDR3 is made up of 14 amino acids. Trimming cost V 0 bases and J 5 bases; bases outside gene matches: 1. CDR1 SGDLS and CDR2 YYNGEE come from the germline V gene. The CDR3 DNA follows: TGTGCCAGCAGCGTAGAGGACAGGGATCAGCCCCAGCATTTT. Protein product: CASSVEDRDQPQHF.

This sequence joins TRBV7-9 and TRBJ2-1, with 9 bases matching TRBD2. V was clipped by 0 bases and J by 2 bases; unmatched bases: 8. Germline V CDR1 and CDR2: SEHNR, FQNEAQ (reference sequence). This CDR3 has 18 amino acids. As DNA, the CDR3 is TGTGCCAGCAGCTTAGCGCTAGGCGGCGGGGGGGCCTACAATGAGCAGTTCTTC. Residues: CASSLALGGGGAYNEQFF.

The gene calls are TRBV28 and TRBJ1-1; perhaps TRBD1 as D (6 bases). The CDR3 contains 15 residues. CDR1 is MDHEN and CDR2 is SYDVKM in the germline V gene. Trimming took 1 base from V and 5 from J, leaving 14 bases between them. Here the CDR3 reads CASSLLTTGDTEAFF. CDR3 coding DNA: TGTGCCAGCAGTTTATTGACGACAGGAGATACTGAAGCTTTCTTT.

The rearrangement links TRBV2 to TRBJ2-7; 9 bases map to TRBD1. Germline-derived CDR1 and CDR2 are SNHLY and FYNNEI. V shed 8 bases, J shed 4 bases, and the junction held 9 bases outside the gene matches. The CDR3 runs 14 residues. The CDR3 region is CASHYRDRAYEQYF. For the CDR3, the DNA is TGTGCCAGCCATTACCGGGACAGGGCATACGAGCAGTACTTC. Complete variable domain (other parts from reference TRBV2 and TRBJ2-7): EPEVTQTPSHQVTQMGQEVILRCVPISNHLYFYWYRQILGQKVEFLVSFYNNEISEKSEIFDDQFSVERPDGSNFTLKIRSTKLEDSAMYFCASHYRDRAYEQYFGPGTRLTVT.

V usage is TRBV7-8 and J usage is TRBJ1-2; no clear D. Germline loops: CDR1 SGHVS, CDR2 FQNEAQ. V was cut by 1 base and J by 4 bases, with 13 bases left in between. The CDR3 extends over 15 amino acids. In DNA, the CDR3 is TGTGCCAGCAGCTTAGGGATCTACGGGTCCTATGGCTACACCTTC. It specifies CASSLGIYGSYGYTF.

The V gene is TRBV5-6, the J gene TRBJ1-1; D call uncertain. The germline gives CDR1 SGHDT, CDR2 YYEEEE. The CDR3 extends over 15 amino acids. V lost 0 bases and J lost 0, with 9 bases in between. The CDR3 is CASSLVRLVNTEAFF. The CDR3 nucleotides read TGTGCCAGCAGCTTGGTGAGACTCGTGAACACTGAAGCTTTCTTT.

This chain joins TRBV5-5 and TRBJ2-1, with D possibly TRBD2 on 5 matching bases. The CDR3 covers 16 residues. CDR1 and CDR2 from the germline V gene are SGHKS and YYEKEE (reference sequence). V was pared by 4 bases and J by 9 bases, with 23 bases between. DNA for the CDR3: TGTGCCAGCAGCGGAATATTCGGGAACCTGGCGGGTGAGCAGTTCTTC. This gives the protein CASSGIFGNLAGEQFF. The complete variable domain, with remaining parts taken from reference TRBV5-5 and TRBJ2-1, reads DAGVTQSPTHLIKTRGQQVTLRCSPISGHKSVSWYQQVLGQGPQFIFQYYEKEERGRGNFPDRFSARQFPNYSSELNVNALLLGDSALYLCASSGIFGNLAGEQFFGPGTRLTVL.

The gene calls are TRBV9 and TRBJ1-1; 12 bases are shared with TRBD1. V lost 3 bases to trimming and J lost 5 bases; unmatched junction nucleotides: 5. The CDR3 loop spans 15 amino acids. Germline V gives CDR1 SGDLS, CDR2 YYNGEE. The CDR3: CASSGEGQGATEAFF. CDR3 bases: TGTGCCAGCAGCGGGGAGGGACAGGGGGCGACTGAAGCTTTCTTT.

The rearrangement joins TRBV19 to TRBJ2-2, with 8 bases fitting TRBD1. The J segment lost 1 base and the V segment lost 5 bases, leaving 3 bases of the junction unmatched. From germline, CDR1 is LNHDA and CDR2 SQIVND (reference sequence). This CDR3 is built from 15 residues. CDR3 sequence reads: CASSQDRGNTGELFF. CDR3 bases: TGTGCCAGTAGTCAAGACAGGGGGAACACCGGGGAGCTGTTTTTT. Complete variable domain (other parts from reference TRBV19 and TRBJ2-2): DGGITQSPKYLFRKEGQNVTLSCEQNLNHDAMYWYRQDPGQGLRLIYYSQIVNDFQKGDIAEGYSVSREKKESFPLTVTSAQKNPTAFYLCASSQDRGNTGELFFGEGSRLTVL.